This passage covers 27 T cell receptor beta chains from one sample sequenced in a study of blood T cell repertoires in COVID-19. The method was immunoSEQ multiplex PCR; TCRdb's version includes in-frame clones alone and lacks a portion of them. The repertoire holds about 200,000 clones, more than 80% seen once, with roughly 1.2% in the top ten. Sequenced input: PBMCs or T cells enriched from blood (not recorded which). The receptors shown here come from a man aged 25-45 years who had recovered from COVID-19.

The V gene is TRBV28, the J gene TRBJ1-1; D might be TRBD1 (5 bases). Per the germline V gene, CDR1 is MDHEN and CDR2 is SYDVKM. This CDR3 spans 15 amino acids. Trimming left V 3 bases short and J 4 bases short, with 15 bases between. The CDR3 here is CASSFTGGVGTEAFF. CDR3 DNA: TGTGCCAGCAGTTTTACAGGTGGAGTGGGCACTGAAGCTTTCTTT.

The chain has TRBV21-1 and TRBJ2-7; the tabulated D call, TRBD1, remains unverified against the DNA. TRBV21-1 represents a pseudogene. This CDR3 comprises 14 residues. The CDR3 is CASSKEEQGAEQYF. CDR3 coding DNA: TGTGCCAGCAGCAAAGAAGAGCAGGGGGCCGAGCAGTACTTC.

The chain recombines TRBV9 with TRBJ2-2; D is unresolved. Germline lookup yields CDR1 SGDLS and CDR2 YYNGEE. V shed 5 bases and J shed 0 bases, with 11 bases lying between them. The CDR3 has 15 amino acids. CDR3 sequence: CASSAPVANTGELFF. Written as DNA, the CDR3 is TGTGCCAGCAGTGCGCCTGTCGCGAACACCGGGGAGCTGTTTTTT.

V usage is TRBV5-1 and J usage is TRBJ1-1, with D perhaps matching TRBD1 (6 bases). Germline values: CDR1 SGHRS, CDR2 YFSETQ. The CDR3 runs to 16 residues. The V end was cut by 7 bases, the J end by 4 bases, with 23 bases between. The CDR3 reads CASPLSWWGLITEAFF. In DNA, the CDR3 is TGCGCCAGCCCACTAAGCTGGTGGGGGCTGATCACTGAAGCTTTCTTT.

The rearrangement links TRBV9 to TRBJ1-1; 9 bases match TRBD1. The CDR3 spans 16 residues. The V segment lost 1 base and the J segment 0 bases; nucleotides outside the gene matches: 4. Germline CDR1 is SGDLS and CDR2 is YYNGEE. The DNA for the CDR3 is TGTGCCAGCAGCGTAATAACAGGGGGCTTGAACACTGAAGCTTTCTTT. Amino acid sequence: CASSVITGGLNTEAFF.

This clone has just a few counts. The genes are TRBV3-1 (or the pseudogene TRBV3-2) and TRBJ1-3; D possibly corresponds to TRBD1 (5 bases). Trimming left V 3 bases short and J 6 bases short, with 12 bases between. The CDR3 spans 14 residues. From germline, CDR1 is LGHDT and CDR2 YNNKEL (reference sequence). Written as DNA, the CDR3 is TGTGCCAGCAGCCACGGTGGGGCGGCAAACACCATATATTTT. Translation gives CASSHGGAANTIYF.

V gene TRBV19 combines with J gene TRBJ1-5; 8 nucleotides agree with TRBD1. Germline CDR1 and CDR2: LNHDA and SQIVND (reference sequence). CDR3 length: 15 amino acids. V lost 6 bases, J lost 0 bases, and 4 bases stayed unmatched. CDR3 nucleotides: TGTGCCAGTAGCAAGGACAGGGTTAGCAATCAGCCCCAGCATTTT. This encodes CASSKDRVSNQPQHF.

CDR3 residues: CASSETDREGEPQHF. In DNA form, the CDR3 reads TGTGCCAGCAGTGAAACGGACAGGGAGGGCGAGCCCCAGCATTTT. The chain couples TRBV25-1 to TRBJ1-5; 8 nucleotides line up with TRBD1. The J segment lost 8 bases and the V segment lost 2 bases, leaving 8 bases of the junction unmatched. Germline-derived CDR1 and CDR2 are MGHDK and SYGVNS. This CDR3 spans 15 amino acids.

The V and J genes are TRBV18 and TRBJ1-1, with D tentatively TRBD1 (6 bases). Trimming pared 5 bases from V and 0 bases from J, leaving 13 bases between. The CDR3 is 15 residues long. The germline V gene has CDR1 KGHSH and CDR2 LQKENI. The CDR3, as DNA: TGTGCCAGCTCATCCCGGACAGCAATGAACACTGAAGCTTTCTTT. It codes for CASSSRTAMNTEAFF.

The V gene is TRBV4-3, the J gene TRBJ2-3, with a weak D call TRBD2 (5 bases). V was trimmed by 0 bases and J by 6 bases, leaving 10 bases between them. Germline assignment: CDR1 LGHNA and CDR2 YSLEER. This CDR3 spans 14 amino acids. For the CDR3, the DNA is TGCGCCAGCAGCCAAGATTTCTCGGGGGATACGCAGTATTTT. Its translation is CASSQDFSGDTQYF.

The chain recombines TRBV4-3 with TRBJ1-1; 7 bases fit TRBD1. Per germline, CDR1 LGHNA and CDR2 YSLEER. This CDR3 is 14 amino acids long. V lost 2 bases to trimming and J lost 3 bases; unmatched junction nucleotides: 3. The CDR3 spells CASSQQGQHTEAFF. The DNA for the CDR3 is TGCGCCAGCAGCCAACAGGGACAGCACACTGAAGCTTTCTTT.

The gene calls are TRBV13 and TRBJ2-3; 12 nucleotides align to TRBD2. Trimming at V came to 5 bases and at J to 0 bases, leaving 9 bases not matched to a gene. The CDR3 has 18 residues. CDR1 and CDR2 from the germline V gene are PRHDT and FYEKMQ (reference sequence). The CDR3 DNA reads TGTGCCAGCAGCACCTATCTCGGGACTAGCGGGAGCACAGATACGCAGTATTTT. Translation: CASSTYLGTSGSTDTQYF.

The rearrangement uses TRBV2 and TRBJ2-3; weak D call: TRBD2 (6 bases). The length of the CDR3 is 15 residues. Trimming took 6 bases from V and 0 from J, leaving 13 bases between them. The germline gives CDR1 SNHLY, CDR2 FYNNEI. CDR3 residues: CASSPGTSSTDTQYF. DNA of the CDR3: TGTGCCAGCAGCCCCGGGACTTCTAGCACAGATACGCAGTATTTT.

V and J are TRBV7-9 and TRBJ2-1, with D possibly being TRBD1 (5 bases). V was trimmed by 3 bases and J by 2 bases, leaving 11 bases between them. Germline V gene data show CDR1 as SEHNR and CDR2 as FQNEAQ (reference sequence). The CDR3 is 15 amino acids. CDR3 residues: CASSFAQVTYNEQFF. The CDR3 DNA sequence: TGTGCCAGCAGCTTCGCACAGGTTACCTACAATGAGCAGTTCTTC.

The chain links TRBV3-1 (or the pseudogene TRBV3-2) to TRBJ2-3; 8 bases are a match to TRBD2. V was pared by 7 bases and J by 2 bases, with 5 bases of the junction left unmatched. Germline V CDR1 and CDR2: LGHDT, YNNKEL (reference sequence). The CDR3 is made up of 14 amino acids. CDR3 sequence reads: CASTLSGATDTQYF. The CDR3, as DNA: TGTGCCAGCACCCTTAGCGGGGCCACAGATACGCAGTATTTT.

The chain's CDR3 is CASSSGGNEKLFF. The CDR3 coding sequence is TGTGCCAGCAGTTCAGGGGGAAATGAAAAACTGTTTTTT. The chain combines TRBV28 with TRBJ1-4; 7 bases line up with TRBD1. This CDR3 contains 13 residues. Germline V gene lookup returns CDR1 MDHEN and CDR2 SYDVKM. Unmatched junction bases numbered 1, after V lost 4 bases and J lost 5 bases.

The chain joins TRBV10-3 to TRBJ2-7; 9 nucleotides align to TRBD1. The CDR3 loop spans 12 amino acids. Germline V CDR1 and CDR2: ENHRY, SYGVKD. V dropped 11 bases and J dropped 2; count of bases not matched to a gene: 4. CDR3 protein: CASRTGAYEQYF. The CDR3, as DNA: TGTGCCTCCCGGACAGGGGCCTACGAGCAGTACTTC.

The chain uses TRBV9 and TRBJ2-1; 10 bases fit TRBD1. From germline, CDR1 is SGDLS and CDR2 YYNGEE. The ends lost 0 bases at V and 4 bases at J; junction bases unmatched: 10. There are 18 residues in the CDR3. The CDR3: CASSVGSLTGGTYNEQFF. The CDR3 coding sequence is TGTGCCAGCAGCGTAGGAAGTCTGACAGGGGGCACTTACAATGAGCAGTTCTTC. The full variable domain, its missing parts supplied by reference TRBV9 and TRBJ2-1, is DSGVTQTPKHLITATGQRVTLRCSPRSGDLSVYWYQQSLDQGLQFLIQYYNGEERAKGNILERFSAQQFPDLHSELNLSSLELGDSALYFCASSVGSLTGGTYNEQFFGPGTRLTVL.

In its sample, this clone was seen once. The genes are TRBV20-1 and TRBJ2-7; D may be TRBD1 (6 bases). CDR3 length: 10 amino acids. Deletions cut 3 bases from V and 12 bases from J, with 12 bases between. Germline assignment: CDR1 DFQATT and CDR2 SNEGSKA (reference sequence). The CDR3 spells CSASGQIPYF. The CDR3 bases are TGCAGTGCTAGTGGACAGATTCCGTACTTC.

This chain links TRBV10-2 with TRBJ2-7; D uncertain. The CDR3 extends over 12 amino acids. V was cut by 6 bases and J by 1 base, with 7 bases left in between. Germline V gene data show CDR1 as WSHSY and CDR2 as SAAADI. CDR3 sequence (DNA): TGCGCCAGCAGCCAGGCTTCCTACGAGCAGTACTTC. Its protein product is CASSQASYEQYF.

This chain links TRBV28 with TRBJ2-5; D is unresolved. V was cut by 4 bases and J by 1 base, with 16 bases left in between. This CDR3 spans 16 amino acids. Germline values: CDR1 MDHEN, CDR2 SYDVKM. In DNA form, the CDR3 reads TGTGCCAGCAGTTCCGAAATTGTGGGCTCCCAAGAGACCCAGTACTTC. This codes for CASSSEIVGSQETQYF.

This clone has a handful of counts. The CDR3 region has the DNA TGTGCCAGCAGCTCCAGGGGAATGAACACTGAAGCTTTCTTT. It translates to CASSSRGMNTEAFF. The rearrangement joins TRBV7-9 to TRBJ1-1, with D possibly matching TRBD1 (6 bases). Germline assignment: CDR1 SEHNR and CDR2 FQNEAQ (reference sequence). CDR3 length: 14 residues. The V end lost 4 bases, the J end lost 0 bases, and 9 bases lay between the germline ends.

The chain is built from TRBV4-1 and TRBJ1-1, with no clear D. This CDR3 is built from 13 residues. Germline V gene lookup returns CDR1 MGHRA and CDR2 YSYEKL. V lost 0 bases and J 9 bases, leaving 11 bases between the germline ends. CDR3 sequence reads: CASSQDWASQAFF. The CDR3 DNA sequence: TGCGCCAGCAGCCAAGATTGGGCCTCGCAAGCTTTCTTT.

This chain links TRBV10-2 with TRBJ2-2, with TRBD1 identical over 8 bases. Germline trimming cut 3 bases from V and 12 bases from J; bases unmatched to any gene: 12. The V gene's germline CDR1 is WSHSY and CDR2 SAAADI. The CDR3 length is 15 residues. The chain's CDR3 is CASSEGTGPGLQLFF. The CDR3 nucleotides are TGCGCCAGCAGTGAAGGGACAGGTCCCGGGCTGCAGCTGTTTTTT.

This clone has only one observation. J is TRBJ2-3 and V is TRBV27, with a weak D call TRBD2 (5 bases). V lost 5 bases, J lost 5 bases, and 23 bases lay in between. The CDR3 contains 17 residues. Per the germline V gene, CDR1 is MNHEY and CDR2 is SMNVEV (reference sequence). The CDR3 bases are TGTGCCAGCAGTCCGATCCGAAAGCGGTTTGATGTAGATACGCAGTATTTT. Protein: CASSPIRKRFDVDTQYF.

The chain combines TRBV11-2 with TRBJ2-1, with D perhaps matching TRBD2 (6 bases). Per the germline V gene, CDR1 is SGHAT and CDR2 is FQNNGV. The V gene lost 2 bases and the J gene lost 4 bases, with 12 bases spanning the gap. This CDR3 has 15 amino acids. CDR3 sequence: CASSLSGEKYNEQFF. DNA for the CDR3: TGTGCCAGCAGCTTATCGGGGGAGAAATACAATGAGCAGTTCTTC.

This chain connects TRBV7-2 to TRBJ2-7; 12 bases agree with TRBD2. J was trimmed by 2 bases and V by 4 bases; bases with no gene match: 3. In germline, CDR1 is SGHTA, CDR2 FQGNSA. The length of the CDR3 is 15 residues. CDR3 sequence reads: CASSSGLAGTYEQYF. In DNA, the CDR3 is TGTGCCAGCAGCTCTGGACTAGCGGGGACCTACGAGCAGTACTTC.